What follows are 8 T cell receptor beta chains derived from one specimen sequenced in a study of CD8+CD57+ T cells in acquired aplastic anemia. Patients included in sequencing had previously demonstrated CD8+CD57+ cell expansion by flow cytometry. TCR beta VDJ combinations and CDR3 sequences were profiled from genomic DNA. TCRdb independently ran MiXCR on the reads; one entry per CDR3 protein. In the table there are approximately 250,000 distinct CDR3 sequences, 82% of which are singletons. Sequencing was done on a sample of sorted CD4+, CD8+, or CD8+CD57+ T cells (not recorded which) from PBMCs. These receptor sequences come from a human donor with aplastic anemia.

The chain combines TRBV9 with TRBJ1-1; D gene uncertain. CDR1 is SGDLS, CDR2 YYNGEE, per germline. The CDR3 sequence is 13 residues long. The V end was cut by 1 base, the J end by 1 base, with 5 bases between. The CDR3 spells CASSVSTNTEAFF. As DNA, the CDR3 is TGTGCCAGCAGCGTAAGTACGAACACTGAAGCTTTCTTT. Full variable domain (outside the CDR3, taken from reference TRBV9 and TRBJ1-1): DSGVTQTPKHLITATGQRVTLRCSPRSGDLSVYWYQQSLDQGLQFLIQYYNGEERAKGNILERFSAQQFPDLHSELNLSSLELGDSALYFCASSVSTNTEAFFGQGTRLTVV.

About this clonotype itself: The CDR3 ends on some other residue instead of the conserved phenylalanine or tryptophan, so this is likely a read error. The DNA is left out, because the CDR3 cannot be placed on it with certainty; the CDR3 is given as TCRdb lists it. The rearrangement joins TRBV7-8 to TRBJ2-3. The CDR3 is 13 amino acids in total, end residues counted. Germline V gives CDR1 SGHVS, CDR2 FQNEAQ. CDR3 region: CASSFAGTANTQY.

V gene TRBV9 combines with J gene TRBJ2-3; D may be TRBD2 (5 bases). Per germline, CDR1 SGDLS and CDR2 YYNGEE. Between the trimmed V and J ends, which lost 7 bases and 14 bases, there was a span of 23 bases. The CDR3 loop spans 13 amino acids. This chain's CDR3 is CASGDEGYDPLYF. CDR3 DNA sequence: TGTGCCAGCGGCGACGAGGGCTATGATCCGCTGTATTTT.

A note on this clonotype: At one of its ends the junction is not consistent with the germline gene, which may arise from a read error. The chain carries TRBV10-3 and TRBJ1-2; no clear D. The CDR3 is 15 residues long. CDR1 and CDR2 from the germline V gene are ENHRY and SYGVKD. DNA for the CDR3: TGTGCCATCAGTGAGTCGGGAACCAAAACTTCTGGCCACGCCTTC. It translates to CAISESGTKTSGHAF.

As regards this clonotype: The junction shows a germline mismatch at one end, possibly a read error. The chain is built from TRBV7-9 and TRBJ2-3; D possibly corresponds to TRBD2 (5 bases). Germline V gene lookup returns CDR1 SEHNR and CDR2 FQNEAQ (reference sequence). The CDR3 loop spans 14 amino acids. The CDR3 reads CASSLAGAADAQTF. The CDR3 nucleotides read TGTGCCAGCAGCTTAGCGGGAGCTGCTGATGCGCAGACTTTT.

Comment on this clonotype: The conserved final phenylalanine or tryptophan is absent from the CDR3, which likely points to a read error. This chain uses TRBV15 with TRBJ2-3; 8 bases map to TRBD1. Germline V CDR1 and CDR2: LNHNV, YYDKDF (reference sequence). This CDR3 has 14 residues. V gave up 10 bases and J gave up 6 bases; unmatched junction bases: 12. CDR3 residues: CASRQGRGPDTQYR. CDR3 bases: TGTGCCAGCAGACAGGGGAGAGGGCCCGATACGCAGTATCGG.

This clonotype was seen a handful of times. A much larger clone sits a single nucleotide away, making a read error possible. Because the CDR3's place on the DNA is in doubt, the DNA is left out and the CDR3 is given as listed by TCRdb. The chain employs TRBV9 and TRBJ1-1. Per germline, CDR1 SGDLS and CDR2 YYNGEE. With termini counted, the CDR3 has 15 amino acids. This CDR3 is CASSVESDTQYFAFF.

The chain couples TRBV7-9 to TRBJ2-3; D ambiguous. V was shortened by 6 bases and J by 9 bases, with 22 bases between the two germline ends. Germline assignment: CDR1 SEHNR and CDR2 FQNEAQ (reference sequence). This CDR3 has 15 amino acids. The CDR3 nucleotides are TGTGCCAGCAGTGTAGTGGTTCAGAGCAGTACGACGCAGTATTTT. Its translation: CASSVVVQSSTTQYF.